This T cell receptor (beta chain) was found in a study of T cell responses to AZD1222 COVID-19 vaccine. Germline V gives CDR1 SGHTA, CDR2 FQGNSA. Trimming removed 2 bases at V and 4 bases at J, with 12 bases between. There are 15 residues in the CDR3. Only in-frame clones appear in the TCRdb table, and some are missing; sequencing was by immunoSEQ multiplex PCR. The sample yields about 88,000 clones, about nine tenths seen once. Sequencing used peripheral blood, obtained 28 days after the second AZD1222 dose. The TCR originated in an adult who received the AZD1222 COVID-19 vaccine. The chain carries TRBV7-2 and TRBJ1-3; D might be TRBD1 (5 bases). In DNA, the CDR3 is TGTGCCAGCAGCTTAAGGAGGGGAGCGGGAAACACCATATATTTT. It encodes CASSLRRGAGNTIYF.